This T cell receptor (beta chain) came from a study of T cells in Graves' hyperthyroidism and ophthalmopathy. Stable Graves' hyperthyroidism denoted no ophthalmopathy progression over 18 months. Diagnoses were made from clinical symptoms, serum measures (thyroxine and TRAb), thyroid ultrasound and orbital computed tomography. Whole-study results and caveats: Most expanded thyroid clonotypes above 0.001 recurred in blood.

This CDR3 has 16 residues. With 5 bases clipped from V and 7 bases from J, the junction kept 10 bases outside the gene matches. Germline CDR1 and CDR2: MNHEY and SMNVEV (reference sequence). Researchers amplified the TCR beta CDR3 regions from RNA transcripts. HTBI primers were the set used in a first-round RT-PCR of the TCR CDR3. One entry per CDR3 protein results from TCRdb running MiXCR on the multiplex PCR reads. The table lists around 520,000 distinct CDR3 sequences, 13% to 15% of them singletons. This clonotype was seen repeatedly, ten times or more. Its target is unknown. Material: blood. The clonotype comes from a woman aged 18-29 years with Graves' hyperthyroidism. The chain uses TRBV27 and TRBJ1-6, with 8 bases aligning to TRBD1. The CDR3 nucleotides are TGTGCCAGCAGTCCATTGGAGGGACAGGCGAATTCACCCCTCCACTTT. Amino acids: CASSPLEGQANSPLHF.